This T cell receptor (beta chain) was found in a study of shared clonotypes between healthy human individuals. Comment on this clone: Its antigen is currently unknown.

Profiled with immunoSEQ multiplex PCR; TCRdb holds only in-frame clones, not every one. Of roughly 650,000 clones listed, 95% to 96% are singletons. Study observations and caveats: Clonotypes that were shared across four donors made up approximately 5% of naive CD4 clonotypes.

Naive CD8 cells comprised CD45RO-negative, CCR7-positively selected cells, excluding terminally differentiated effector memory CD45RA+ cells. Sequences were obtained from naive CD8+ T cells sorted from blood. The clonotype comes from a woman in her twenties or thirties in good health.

The CDR3 sequence: CASSFRRTDTQYF. The CDR3 DNA reads as TGTGCCAGCAGTTTCCGGCGCACAGATACGCAGTATTTT. This chain uses TRBV27 with TRBJ2-3; D remains unclear. Trimming cost V 3 bases and J 1 base, with 5 bases left between them. This CDR3 is 13 amino acids long. Germline lookup yields CDR1 MNHEY and CDR2 SMNVEV (reference sequence).